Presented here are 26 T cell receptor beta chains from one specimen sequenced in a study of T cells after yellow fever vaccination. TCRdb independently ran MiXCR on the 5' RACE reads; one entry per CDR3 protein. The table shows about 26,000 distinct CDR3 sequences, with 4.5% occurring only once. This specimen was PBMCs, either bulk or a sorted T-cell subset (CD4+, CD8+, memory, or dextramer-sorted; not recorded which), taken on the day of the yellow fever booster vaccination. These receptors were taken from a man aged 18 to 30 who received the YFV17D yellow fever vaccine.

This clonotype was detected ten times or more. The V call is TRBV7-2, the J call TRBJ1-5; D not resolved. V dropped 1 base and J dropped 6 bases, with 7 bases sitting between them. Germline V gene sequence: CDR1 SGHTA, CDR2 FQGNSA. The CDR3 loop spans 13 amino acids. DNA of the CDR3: TGTGCCAGCAGCTTAGGCGAGAGTCAGCCCCAGCATTTT. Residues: CASSLGESQPQHF.

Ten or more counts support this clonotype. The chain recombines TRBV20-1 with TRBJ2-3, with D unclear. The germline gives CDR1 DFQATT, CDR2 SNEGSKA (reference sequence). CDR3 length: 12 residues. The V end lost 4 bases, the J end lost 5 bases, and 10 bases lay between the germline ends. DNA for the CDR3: TGCAGTGCTAAAGCGACGGGAGATACGCAGTATTTT. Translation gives CSAKATGDTQYF.

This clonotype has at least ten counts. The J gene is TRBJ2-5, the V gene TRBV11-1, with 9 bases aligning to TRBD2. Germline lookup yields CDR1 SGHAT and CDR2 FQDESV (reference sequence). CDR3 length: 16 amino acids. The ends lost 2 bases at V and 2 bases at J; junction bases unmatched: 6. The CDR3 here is CASSLSLAGSQETQYF. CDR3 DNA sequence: TGTGCCAGCAGCTTATCCCTAGCGGGGAGTCAAGAGACCCAGTACTTC.

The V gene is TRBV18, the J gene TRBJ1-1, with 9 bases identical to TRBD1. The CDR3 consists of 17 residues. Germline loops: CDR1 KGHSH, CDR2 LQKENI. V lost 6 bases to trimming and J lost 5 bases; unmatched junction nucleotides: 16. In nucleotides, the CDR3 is TGTGCCAGCTCTCGACCGGGACAGGGTCGAAGAAGGACTGAAGCTTTCTTT. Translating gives CASSRPGQGRRRTEAFF.

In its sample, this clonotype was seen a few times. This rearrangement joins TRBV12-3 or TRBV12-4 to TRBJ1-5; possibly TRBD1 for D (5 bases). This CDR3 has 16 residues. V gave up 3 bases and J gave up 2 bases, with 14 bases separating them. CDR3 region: CASSFEYPRGNQPQHF. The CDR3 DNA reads TGTGCCAGCAGTTTTGAGTATCCCAGGGGCAATCAGCCCCAGCATTTT.

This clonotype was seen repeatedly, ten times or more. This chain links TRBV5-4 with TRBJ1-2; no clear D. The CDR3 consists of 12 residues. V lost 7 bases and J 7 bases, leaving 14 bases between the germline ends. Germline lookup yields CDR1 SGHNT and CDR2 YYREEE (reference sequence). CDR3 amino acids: CASGATVTGYTF. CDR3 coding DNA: TGTGCCAGCGGCGCAACAGTGACTGGCTACACCTTC.

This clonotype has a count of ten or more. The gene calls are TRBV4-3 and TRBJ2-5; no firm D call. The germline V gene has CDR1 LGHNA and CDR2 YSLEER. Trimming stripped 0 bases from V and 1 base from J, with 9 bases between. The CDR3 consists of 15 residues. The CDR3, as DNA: TGCGCCAGCAGCCAAGATGTGGGCCTCCAAGAGACCCAGTACTTC. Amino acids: CASSQDVGLQETQYF.

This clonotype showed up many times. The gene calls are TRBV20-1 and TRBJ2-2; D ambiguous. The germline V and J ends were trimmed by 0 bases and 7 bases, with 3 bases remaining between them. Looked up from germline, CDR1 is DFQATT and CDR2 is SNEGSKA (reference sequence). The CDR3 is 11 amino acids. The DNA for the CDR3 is TGCAGTGCTAGAGATCTCGGGGAGCTGTTTTTT. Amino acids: CSARDLGELFF.

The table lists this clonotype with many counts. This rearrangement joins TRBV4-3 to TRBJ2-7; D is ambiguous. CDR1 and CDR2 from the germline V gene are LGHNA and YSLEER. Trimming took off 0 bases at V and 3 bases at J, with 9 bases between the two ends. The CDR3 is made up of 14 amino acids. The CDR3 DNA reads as TGCGCCAGCAGCCAAGATCTAGGGTACTACGAGCAGTACTTC. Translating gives CASSQDLGYYEQYF.

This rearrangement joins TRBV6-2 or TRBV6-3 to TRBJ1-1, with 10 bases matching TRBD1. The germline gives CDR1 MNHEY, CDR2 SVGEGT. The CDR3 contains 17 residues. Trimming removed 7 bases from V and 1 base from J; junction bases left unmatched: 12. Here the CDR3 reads CASTRDRGHLGNTEAFF. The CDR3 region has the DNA TGTGCCAGCACCAGGGACAGGGGCCACCTAGGGAACACTGAAGCTTTCTTT.

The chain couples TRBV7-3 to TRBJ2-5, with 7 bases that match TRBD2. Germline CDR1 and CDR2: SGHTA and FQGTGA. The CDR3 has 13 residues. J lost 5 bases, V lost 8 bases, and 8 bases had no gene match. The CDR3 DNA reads TGTGCCAGCTCCAAAACTAGCGTGGAGACCCAGTACTTC. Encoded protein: CASSKTSVETQYF.

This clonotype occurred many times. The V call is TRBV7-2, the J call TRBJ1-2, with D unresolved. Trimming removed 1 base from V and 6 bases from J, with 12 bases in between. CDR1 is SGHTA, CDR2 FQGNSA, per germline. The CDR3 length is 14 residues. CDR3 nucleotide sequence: TGTGCCAGCAGCTTAGGGACCGAGAAGCATGGCTACACCTTC. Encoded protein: CASSLGTEKHGYTF.

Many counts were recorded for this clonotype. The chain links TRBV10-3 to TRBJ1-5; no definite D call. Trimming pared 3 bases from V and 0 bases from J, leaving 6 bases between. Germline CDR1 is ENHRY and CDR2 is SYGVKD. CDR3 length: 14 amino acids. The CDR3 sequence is CAISERDSNQPQHF. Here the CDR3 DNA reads TGTGCCATCAGTGAAAGGGATAGCAATCAGCCCCAGCATTTT.

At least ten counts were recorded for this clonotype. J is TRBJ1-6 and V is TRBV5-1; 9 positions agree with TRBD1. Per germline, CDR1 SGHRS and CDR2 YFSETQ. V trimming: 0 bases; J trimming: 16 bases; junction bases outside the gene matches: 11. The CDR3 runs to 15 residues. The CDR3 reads CASSLAERGQGFLHF. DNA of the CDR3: TGCGCCAGCAGCTTGGCCGAACGCGGACAGGGGTTTCTCCACTTT.

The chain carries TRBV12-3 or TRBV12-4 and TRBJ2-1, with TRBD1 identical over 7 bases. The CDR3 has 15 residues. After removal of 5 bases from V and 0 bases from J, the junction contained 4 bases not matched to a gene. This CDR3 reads CASSRDSSSYNEQFF. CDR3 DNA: TGTGCCAGCAGTCGGGACAGCAGCTCCTACAATGAGCAGTTCTTC.

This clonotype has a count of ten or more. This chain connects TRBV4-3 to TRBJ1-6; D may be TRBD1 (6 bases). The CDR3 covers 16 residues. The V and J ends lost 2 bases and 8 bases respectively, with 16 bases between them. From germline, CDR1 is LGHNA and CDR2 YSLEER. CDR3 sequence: CASSQIQGPRDSPLHF. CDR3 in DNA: TGCGCCAGCAGCCAAATTCAGGGGCCAAGGGATTCACCCCTCCACTTT.

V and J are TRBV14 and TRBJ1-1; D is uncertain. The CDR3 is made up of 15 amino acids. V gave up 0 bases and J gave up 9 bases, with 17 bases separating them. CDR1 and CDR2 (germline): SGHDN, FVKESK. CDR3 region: CASSQDLQPGGKAFF. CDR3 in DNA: TGTGCCAGCAGCCAAGATTTACAGCCCGGAGGAAAAGCTTTCTTT.

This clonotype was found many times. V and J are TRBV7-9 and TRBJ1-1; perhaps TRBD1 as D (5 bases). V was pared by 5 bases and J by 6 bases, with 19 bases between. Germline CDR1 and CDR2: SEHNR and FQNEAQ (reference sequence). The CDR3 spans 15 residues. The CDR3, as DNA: TGTGCCAGCAGCGTGAAAGGACACGGGAGCGCTGAAGCTTTCTTT. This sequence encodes CASSVKGHGSAEAFF.

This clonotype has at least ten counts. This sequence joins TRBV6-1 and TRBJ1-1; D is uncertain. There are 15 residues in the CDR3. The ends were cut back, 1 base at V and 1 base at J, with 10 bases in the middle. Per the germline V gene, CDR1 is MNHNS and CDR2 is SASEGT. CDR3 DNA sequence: TGTGCCAGCAGTGAAGTTACGTCAGGGAACACTGAAGCTTTCTTT. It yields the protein CASSEVTSGNTEAFF.

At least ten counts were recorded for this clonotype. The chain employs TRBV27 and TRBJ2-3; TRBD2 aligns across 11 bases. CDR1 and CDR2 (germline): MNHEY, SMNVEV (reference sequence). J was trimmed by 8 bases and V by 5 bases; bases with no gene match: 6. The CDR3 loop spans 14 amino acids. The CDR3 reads CASSPLAGGRTQYF. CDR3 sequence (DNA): TGTGCCAGCAGTCCCTTAGCGGGGGGGCGTACGCAGTATTTT.

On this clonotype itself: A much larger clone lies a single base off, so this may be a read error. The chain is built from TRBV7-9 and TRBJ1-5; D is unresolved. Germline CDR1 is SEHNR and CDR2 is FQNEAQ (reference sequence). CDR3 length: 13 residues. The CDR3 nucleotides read TGTGCCTGCAGCTTTGGGAGTTTTCAGCCCCAGCATTTT. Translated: CACSFGSFQPQHF.

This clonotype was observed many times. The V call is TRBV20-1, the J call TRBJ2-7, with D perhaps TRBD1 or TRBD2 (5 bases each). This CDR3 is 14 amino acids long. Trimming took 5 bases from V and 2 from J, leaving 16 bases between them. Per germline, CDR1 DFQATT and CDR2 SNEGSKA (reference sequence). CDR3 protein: CSALHGAEPYEQYF. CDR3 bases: TGCAGTGCTCTCCACGGGGCCGAACCCTACGAGCAGTACTTC.

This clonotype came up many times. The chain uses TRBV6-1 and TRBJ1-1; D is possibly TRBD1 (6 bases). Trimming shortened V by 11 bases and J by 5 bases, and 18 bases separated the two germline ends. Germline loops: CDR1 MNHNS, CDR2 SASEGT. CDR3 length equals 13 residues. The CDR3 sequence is CARGGAVVTEAFF. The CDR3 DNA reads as TGTGCCCGGGGGGGGGCAGTGGTTACTGAAGCTTTCTTT.

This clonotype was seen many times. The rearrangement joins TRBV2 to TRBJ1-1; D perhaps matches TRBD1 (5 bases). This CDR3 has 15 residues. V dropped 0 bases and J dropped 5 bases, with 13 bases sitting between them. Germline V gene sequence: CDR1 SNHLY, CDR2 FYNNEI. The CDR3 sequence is CASSEADRRGTEAFF. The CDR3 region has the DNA TGTGCCAGCAGTGAAGCCGACCGCCGGGGGACTGAAGCTTTCTTT.

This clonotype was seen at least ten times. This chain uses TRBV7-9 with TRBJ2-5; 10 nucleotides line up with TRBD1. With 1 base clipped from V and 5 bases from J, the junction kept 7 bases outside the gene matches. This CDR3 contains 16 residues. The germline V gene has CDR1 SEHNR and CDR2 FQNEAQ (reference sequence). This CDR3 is CASSLDRDRGDETQYF. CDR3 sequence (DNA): TGTGCCAGCAGCTTAGACCGGGACAGGGGAGATGAGACCCAGTACTTC.

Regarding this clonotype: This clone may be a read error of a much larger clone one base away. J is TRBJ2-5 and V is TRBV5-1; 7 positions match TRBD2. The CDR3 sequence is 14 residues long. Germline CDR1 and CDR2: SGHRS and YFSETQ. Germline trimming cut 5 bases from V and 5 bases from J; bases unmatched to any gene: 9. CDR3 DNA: TGCGCCAGCAGACCGGGACTACCCATGGAGACCCAGTACTTC. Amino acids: CASRPGLPMETQYF.